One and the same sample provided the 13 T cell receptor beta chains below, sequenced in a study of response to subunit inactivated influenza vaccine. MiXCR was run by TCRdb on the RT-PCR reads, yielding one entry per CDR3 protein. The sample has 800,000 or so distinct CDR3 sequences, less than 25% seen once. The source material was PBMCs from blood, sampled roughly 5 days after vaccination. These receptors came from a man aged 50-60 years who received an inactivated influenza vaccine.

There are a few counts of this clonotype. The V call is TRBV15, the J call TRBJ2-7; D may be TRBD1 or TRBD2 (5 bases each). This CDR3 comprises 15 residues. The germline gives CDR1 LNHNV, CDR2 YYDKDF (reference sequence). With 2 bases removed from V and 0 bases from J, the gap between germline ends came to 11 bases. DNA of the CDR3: TGTGCCACCAGCAGATCAGGGACGGTCTCCTACGAGCAGTACTTC. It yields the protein CATSRSGTVSYEQYF.

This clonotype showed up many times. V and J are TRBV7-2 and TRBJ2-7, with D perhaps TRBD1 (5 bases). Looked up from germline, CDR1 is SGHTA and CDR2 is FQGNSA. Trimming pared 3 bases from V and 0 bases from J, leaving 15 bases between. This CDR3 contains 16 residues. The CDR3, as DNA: TGTGCCAGCAGCTTCCCAGGGATACAAAGCTCCTACGAGCAGTACTTC. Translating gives CASSFPGIQSSYEQYF.

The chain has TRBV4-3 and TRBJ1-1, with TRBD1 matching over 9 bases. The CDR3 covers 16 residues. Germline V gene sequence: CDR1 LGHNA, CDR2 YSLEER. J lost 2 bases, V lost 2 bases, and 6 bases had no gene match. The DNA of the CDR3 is TGCGCCAGCAGCCAACCTCTGGGACAGGGCAACACTGAAGCTTTCTTT. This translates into CASSQPLGQGNTEAFF.

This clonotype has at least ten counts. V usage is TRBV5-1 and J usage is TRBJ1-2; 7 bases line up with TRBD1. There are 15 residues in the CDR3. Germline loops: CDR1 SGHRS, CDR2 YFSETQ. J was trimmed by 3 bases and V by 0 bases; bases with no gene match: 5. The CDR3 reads CASSLARGGDYGYTF. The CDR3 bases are TGCGCCAGCAGCTTGGCCCGAGGGGGCGACTATGGCTACACCTTC.

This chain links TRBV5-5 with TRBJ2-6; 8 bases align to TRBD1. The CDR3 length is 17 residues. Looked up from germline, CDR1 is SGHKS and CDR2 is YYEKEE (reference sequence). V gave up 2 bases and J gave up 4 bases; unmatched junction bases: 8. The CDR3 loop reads CASSLPGQAGGANVLTF. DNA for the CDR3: TGTGCCAGCAGCTTACCGGGACAGGCTGGAGGGGCCAACGTCCTGACTTTC.

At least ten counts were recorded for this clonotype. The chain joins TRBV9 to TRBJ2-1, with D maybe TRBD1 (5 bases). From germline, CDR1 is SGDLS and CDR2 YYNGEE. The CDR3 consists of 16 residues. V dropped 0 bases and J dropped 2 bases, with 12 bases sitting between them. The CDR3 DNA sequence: TGTGCCAGCAGCGTAGCCGCCTTAGGGGCCTACAATGAGCAGTTCTTC. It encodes CASSVAALGAYNEQFF. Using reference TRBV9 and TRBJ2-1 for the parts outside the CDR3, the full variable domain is DSGVTQTPKHLITATGQRVTLRCSPRSGDLSVYWYQQSLDQGLQFLIQYYNGEERAKGNILERFSAQQFPDLHSELNLSSLELGDSALYFCASSVAALGAYNEQFFGPGTRLTVL.

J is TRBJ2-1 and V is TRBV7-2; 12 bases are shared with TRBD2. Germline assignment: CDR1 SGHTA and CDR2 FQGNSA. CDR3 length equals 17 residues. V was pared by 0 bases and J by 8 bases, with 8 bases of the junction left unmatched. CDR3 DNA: TGTGCCAGCAGCTTAGCAAAGGGACTAGCGGGTCGACATGAGCAGTTCTTC. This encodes CASSLAKGLAGRHEQFF.

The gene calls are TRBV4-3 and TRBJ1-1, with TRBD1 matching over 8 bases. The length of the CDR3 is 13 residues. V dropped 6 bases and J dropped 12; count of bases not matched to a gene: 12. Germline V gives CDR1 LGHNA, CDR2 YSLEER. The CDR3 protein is CASSLVGQGLSFF. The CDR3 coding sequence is TGCGCCAGCAGTCTTGTAGGACAGGGCTTATCTTTCTTT.

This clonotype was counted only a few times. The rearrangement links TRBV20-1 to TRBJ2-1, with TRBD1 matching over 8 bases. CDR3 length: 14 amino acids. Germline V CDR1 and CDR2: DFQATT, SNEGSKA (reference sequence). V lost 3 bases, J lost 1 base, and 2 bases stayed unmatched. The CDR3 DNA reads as TGCAGTGCTAGGGACAGGGTGTCCTACAATGAGCAGTTCTTC. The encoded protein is CSARDRVSYNEQFF.

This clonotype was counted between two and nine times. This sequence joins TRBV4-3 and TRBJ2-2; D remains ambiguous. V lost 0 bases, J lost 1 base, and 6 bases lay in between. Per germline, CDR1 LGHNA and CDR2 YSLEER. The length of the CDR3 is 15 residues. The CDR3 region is CASSQDFGNTGELFF. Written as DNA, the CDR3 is TGCGCCAGCAGCCAAGATTTCGGGAACACCGGGGAGCTGTTTTTT.

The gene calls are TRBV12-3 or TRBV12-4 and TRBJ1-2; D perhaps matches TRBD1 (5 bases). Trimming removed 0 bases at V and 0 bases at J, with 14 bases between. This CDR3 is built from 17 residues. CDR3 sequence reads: CASSLAGGPAPNYGYTF. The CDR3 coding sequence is TGTGCCAGCAGTTTAGCGGGGGGACCGGCCCCTAACTATGGCTACACCTTC.

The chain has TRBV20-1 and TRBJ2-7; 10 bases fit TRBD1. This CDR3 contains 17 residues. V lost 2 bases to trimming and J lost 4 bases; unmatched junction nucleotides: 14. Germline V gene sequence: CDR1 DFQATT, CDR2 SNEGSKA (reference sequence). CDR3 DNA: TGCAGTGCTAGACGTGAGACCGGGACAGGGGATTGGTACGAGCAGTACTTC. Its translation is CSARRETGTGDWYEQYF.

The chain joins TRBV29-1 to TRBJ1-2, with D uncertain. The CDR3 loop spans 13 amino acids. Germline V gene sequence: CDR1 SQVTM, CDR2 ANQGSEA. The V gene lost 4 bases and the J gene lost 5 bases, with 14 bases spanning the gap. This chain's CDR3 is CSVAGRVGYGYTF. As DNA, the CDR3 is TGCAGCGTTGCAGGCCGGGTAGGGTATGGCTACACCTTC. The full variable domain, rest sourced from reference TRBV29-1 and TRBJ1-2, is SAVISQKPSRDICQRGTSLTIQCQVDSQVTMMFWYRQQPGQSLTLIATANQGSEATYESGFVIDKFPISRPNLTFSTLTVSNMSPEDSSIYLCSVAGRVGYGYTFGSGTRLTVV.